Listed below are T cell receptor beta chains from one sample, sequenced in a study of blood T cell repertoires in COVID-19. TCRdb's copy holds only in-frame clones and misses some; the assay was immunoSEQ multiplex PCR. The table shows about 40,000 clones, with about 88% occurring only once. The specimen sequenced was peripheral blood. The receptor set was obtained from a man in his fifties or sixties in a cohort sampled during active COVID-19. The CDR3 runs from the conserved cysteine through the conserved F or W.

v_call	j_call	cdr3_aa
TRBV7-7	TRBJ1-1	CASSPEGQGVTEAFF
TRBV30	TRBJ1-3	CAWSVGTSSGNTIYF
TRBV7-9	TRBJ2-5	CASSHPGGDETQYF
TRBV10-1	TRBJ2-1	CASSEEDRYNEQFF
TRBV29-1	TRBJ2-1	CSVGGTSGSHNEQFF
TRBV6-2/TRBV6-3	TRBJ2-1	CASSWQSFNEQFF
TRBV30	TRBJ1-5	CAWSPGAHLAQHF
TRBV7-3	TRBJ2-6	CASSLTPQLTSPGANVLTF
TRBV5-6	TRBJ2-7	CASSLGQGAYEQYF
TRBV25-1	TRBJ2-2	CASSERGRDTGELFF
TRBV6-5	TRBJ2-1	CASSSGGLHTNEQFF
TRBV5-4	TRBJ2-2	CASSLERGRAGELFF
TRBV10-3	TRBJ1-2	CAISEESIYGYTF
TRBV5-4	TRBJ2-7	CASSSDGGYYEQYF
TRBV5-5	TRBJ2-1	CASSPGTSGSSYNEQFF
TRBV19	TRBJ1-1	CASSKGQETERAFF
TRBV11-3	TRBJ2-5	CASRAGGMETQYF
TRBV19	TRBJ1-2	CASSSDRGTYGYTF
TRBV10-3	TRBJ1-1	CAISESWTGTGDRMNTEAFF
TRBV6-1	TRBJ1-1	CASSERRGGGTEAFF
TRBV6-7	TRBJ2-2	CASQSGGPGELFF
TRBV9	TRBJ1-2	CASSVRQGYGYTF
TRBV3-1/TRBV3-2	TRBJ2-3	CASSLRVDRATDTQYF
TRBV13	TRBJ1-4	CASSFWDRDEKLFF
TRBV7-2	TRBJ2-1	CASSLLAGGSYNEQFF
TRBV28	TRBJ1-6	CASSHWLRGRSGSPLHF
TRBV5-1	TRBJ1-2	CASSLARGEVNYGYTF
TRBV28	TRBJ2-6	CASSSFGAYGGANVLTF
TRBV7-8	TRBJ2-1	CASSLYRGREQFF
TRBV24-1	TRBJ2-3	CATSDSSLAGVADTQYF
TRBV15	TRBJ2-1	CATTTSESYNEQFF